Detailed here is one T cell receptor beta chain. Profiled with immunoSEQ multiplex PCR; TCRdb holds only in-frame clones, not every one. In the table there are over 60,000 clones, roughly 80% of which are singletons. J was trimmed by 6 bases and V by 5 bases; bases with no gene match: 6. Germline lookup yields CDR1 LNHDA and CDR2 SQIVND (reference sequence). The CDR3 is 13 amino acids. These data belong to a study of T cell clones after liver transplantation. V usage is TRBV19 and J usage is TRBJ2-7, with 8 positions matching TRBD2. The receptor was isolated from a human donor who received a liver transplant. The sequenced sample was CD4+ T cells from blood, obtained before liver transplant. Here the CDR3 reads CASSEREWVEQYF. In DNA, the CDR3 is TGTGCCAGTAGTGAGCGGGAGTGGGTCGAGCAGTACTTC.